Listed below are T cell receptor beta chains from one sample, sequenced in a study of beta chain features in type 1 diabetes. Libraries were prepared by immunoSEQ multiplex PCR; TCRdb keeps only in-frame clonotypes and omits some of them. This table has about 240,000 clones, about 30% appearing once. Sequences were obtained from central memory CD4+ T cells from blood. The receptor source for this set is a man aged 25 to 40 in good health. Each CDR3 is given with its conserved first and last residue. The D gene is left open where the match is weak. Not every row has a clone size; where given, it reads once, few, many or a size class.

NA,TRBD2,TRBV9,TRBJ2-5,CASSVGLAGAETQYF,TGTGCCAGCAGCGTAGGCCTAGCGGGAGCAGAGACCCAGTACTTC
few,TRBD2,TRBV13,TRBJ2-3,CASSWRTSGGDTQYF,TGTGCCAGCAGCTGGAGGACTAGCGGGGGAGATACGCAGTATTTT
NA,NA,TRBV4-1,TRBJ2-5,CASSQDRGVFQETQYF,TGCGCCAGCAGCCAAGATAGGGGGGTCTTCCAAGAGACCCAGTACTTC
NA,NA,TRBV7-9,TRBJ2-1,CASSFGGLSYNEQFF,TGTGCCAGCAGCTTTGGCGGCCTCTCCTACAATGAGCAGTTCTTC
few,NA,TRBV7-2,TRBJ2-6,CARPTRGNGANVLTF,TGTGCCCGCCCGACCAGGGGAAATGGGGCCAACGTCCTGACTTTC
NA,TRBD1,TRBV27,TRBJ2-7,CASQGQGAREQYF,TGTGCCAGCCAGGGACAGGGGGCAAGGGAGCAGTACTTC
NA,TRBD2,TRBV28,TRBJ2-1,CASRLPGGGSYNEQFF,TGTGCCAGCAGACTTCCGGGCGGGGGCTCCTACAATGAGCAGTTCTTC
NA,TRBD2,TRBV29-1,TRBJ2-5,CSVAGLAGDLGGETQYF,TGCAGCGTTGCTGGGCTAGCGGGAGATTTAGGAGGAGAGACCCAGTACTTC
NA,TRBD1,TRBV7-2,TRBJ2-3,CASSSGQGSTDTQYF,TGTGCCAGCAGCTCGGGACAGGGAAGCACAGATACGCAGTATTTT
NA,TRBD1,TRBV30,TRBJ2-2,CAASGTGTTGELFF,TGTGCCGCCTCCGGGACAGGGACGACCGGGGAGCTGTTTTTT
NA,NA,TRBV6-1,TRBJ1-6,CATAGGNNSPLHF,TGTGCCACGGCGGGGGGGAATAATTCACCCCTCCACTTT
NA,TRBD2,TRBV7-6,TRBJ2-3,CASSLLPSGSPDTQYF,TGTGCCAGCAGCCTCCTCCCTAGCGGGAGTCCAGATACGCAGTATTTT
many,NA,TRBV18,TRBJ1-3,CASSQQGSGNTIYF,TGTGCCAGCTCACAACAGGGCTCCGGAAACACCATATATTTT
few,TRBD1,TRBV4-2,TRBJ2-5,CASSHSQGADGETQYF,TGTGCCAGCAGCCATTCACAGGGGGCAGATGGAGAGACCCAGTACTTC
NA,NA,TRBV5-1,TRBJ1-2,CASSLRTEDGYTF,TGCGCCAGCAGCTTGAGGACGGAAGATGGCTACACCTTC
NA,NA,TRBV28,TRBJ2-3,CASSERQGPLYTQYF,TGTGCCAGCAGTGAAAGGCAGGGACCTCTTTATACGCAGTATTTT
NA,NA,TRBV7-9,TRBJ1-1,CASSLVGQNTEAFF,TGTGCCAGCAGCTTAGTGGGCCAGAACACTGAAGCTTTCTTT
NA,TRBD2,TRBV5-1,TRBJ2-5,CASSFGTSDETQYF,TGCGCCAGCAGCTTCGGGACTAGTGACGAGACCCAGTACTTC
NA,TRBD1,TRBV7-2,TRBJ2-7,CASSSETGGPYEQYF,TGTGCCAGCAGCTCAGAGACAGGGGGCCCTTACGAGCAGTACTTC
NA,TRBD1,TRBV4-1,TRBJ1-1,CASSRNRGRDTEAFF,TGCGCCAGCAGCCGCAACAGGGGGCGGGACACTGAAGCTTTCTTT
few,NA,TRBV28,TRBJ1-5,CASSSPTDSNQPQHF,TGTGCCAGCAGTTCCCCCACGGACAGTAATCAGCCCCAGCATTTT
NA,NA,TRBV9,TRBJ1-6,CASSVLERPNSPLHF,TGTGCCAGCAGCGTATTAGAGAGGCCCAATTCACCCCTCCACTTT
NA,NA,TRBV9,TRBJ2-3,CASSVNSGTDTQYF,TGTGCCAGCAGCGTAAACAGCGGCACAGATACGCAGTATTTT
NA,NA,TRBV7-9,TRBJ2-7,CASGSQLEQYF,TGTGCCAGCGGGTCCCAACTCGAGCAGTACTTC
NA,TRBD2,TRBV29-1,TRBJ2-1,CSGRLAGTINEQFF,TGCAGCGGTCGACTAGCGGGGACAATCAATGAGCAGTTCTTC
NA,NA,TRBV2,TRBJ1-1,CANARGGDTEAFF,TGTGCCAACGCAAGGGGCGGGGACACTGAAGCTTTCTTT
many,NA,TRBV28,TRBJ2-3,CASRSYLDTQYF,TGTGCCAGCAGGTCCTATCTAGATACGCAGTATTTT
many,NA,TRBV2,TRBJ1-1,CASSELTGTLKGFF,TGTGCCAGCAGTGAACTCACAGGGACTCTGAAGGGTTTCTTT
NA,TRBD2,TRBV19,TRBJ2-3,CASLGQAGGSWDTQYF,TGTGCCAGCCTGGGACAAGCGGGGGGTTCGTGGGATACGCAGTATTTT
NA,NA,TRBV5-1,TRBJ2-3,CASSLAGGRGTDTQYF,TGCGCCAGCAGCTTGGCGGGGGGCCGAGGGACAGATACGCAGTATTTT
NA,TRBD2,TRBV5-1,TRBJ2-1,CASSPAVAGAFYNEQFF,TGCGCCAGCAGCCCCGCCGTCGCGGGAGCGTTCTACAATGAGCAGTTCTTC
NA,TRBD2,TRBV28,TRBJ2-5,CASSFRLAGGGETQYF,TGTGCCAGCAGTTTTCGCCTAGCGGGGGGAGGGGAGACCCAGTACTTC
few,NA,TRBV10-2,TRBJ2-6,CATYEVSTYSGANVLTF,TGCGCCACCTATGAGGTTTCCACTTACTCTGGGGCCAACGTCCTGACTTTC
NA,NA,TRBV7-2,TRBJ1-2,CASSQGLQGDGYTF,TGTGCCAGCAGCCAGGGTTTGCAGGGTGATGGCTACACCTTC
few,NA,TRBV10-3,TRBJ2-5,CAISNTQETQYF,TGTGCCATCAGCAACACCCAAGAGACCCAGTACTTC
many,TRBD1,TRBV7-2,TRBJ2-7,CASSLDRGGDEQYF,TGTGCCAGCAGCTTGGACAGGGGAGGCGACGAGCAGTACTTC
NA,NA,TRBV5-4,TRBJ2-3,CASSFTAGTDTQYF,TGTGCCAGCAGCTTCACGGCAGGAACAGATACGCAGTATTTT
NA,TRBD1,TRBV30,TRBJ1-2,CAWSVRTGDGYTF,TGTGCCTGGAGTGTACGGACAGGGGATGGCTACACCTTC
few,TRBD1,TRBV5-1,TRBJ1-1,CASGTGYTEAFF,TGCGCCAGCGGGACAGGCTACACTGAAGCTTTCTTT
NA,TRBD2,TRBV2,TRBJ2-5,CASSFGLAGEETQYF,TGTGCCAGCAGCTTCGGACTAGCGGGGGAAGAGACCCAGTACTTC
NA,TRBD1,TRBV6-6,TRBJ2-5,CASSRGQGETQYF,TGTGCCAGCAGTAGGGGACAGGGTGAGACCCAGTACTTC
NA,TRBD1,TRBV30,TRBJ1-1,CAWTGQANTEAFF,TGTGCCTGGACGGGACAGGCGAACACTGAAGCTTTCTTT
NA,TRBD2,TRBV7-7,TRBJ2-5,CASSPSIAGETQYF,TGTGCCAGCAGCCCCTCCATAGCGGGAGAGACCCAGTACTTC
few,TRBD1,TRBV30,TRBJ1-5,CAWSQTGDGQPQHF,TGTGCCTGGAGCCAGACAGGGGACGGACAGCCCCAGCATTTT
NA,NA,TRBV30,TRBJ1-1,CAWLKNTEAFF,TGTGCCTGGCTCAAGAACACTGAAGCTTTCTTT
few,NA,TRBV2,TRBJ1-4,CASSVEGSEKLFF,TGTGCCAGCAGTGTGGAGGGTAGTGAAAAACTGTTTTTT
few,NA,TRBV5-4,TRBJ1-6,CASSLAGANSPLHF,TGTGCCAGCAGCTTGGCAGGGGCGAATTCACCCCTCCACTTT
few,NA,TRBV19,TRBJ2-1,CASSIDPRRPFF,TGTGCCAGTAGTATCGACCCCCGGCGGCCGTTCTTC
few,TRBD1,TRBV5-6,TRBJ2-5,CASSSWTGREETQYF,TGTGCCAGCAGCTCGTGGACAGGACGAGAAGAGACCCAGTACTTC
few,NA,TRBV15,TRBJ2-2,CGFRDTNTGELFF,TGTGGCTTCCGGGACACGAACACCGGGGAGCTGTTTTTT
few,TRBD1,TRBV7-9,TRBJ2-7,CASSLTGGPSSSYEQYF,TGTGCCAGCAGCTTAACAGGGGGCCCTTCGAGCTCCTACGAGCAGTACTTC